This T cell receptor (beta chain) was identified in a study of CD8 T cells in Susac syndrome. In germline, CDR1 is SGHRS, CDR2 YFSETQ. V shed 4 bases and J shed 1 base, with 14 bases lying between them. The CDR3 runs to 15 residues. A note on this clonotype: Its matching antigen is unknown.

Findings of the study overall: As the study acknowledged, the number of individuals who were part of its TCR sequencing and HLA analysis was relatively small.

Random hexamers were used to reverse transcribe about 0.45 to 1 ug of RNA. It was immunoSEQ multiplex PCR that amplified TCR beta CDR3 across 54 Vbeta and 13 Jbeta. TCRdb re-derived calls from the immunoSEQ multiplex PCR reads in MiXCR, one entry per CDR3 protein. The sample records around 200,000 distinct CDR3 sequences, 95% being singletons. High-throughput TCR beta sequencing covered peripheral CD8+ and CD4+ T cells. TEMRA cells were FACS-enriched and CD8+ and CD4+ T cells negatively isolated. The clonotype was recovered from a human donor with multiple sclerosis. The rearrangement links TRBV5-1 to TRBJ1-2; D gene uncertain. Sequencing was done on a sample of CD4+ T cells from PBMCs. The CDR3 nucleotides read TGCGCCAGCAGCCCCCGGGAAACCTTTAACTATGGCTACACCTTC. Translating it yields CASSPRETFNYGYTF.